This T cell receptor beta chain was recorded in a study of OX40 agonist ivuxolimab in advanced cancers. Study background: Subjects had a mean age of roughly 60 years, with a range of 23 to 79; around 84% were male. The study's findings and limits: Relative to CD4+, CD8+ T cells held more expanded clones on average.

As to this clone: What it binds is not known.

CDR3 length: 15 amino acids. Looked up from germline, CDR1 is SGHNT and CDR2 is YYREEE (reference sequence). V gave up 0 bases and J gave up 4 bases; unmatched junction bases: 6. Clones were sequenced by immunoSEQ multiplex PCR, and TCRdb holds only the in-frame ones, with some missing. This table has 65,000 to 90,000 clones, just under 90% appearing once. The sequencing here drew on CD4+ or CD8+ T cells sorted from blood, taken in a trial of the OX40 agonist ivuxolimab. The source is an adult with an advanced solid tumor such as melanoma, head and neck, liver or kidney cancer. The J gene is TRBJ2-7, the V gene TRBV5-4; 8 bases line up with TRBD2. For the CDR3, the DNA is TGTGCCAGCAGCTTGGTAGGGACTAGGCAATACGAGCAGTACTTC. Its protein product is CASSLVGTRQYEQYF.